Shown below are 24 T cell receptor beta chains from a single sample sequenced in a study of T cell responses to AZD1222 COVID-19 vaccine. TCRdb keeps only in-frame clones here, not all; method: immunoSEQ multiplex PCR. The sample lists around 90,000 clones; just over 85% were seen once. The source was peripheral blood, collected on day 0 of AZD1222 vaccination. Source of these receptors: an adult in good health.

CDR3 DNA sequence: TGTGCCAGCAGCGTAGGTGGGAGTGGTAGCGAGCAGTACTTC. This codes for CASSVGGSGSEQYF. The rearrangement joins TRBV9 to TRBJ2-7; D perhaps matches TRBD2 (5 bases). The germline V gene has CDR1 SGDLS and CDR2 YYNGEE. This CDR3 has 14 residues. V gave up 0 bases and J gave up 6 bases, with 13 bases separating them. The full variable domain, with the rest looked up from reference TRBV9 and TRBJ2-7, is DSGVTQTPKHLITATGQRVTLRCSPRSGDLSVYWYQQSLDQGLQFLIQYYNGEERAKGNILERFSAQQFPDLHSELNLSSLELGDSALYFCASSVGGSGSEQYFGPGTRLTVT.

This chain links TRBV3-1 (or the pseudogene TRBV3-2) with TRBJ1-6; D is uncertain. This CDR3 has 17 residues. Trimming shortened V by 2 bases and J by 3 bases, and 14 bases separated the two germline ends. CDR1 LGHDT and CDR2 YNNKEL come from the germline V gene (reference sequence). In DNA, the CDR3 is TGTGCCAGCAGCCAAAAGCTGGGCCTCCGCTATAATTCACCCCTCCACTTT. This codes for CASSQKLGLRYNSPLHF.

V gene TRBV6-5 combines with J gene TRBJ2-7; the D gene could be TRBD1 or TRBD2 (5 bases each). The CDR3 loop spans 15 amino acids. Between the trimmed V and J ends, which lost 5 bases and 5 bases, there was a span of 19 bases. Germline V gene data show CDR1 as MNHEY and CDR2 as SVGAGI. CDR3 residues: CASSRDGRRLDEQYF. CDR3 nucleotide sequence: TGTGCCAGCAGTAGGGACGGTCGGCGTTTGGACGAGCAGTACTTC.

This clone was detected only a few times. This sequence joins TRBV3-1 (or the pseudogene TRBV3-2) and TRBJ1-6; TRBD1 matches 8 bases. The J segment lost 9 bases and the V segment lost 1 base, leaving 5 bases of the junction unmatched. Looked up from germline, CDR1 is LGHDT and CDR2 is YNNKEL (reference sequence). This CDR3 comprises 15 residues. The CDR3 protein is CASSQGYRGISPLHF. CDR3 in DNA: TGTGCCAGCAGCCAAGGTTACAGGGGGATTTCACCCCTCCACTTT.

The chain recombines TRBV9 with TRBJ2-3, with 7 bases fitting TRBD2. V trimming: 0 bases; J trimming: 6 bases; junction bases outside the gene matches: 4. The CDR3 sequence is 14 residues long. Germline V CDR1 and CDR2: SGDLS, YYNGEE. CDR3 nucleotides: TGTGCCAGCAGCGTAGGAGGCGGGGGTGATACGCAGTATTTT. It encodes CASSVGGGGDTQYF.

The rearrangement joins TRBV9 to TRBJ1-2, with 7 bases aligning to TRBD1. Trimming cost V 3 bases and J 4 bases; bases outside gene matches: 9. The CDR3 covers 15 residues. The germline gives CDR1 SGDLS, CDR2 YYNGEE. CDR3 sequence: CASSESTGTAYGYTF. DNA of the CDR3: TGTGCCAGCAGCGAGTCGACCGGGACAGCCTATGGCTACACCTTC.

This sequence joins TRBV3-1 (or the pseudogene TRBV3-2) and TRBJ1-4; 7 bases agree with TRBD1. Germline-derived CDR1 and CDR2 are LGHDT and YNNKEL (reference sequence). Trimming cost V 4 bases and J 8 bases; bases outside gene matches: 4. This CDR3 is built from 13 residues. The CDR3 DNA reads TGTGCCAGCAGCCGGCAGGGGGAGGAAAAACTGTTTTTT. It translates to CASSRQGEEKLFF.

The chain's CDR3 is CASSPRDRPGNTIYF. CDR3 in DNA: TGTGCCAGCAGCCCCCGGGACAGGCCGGGAAACACCATATATTTT. The V call is TRBV9, the J call TRBJ1-3; TRBD1 matches 8 bases. CDR1 is SGDLS and CDR2 is YYNGEE in the germline V gene. The CDR3 length is 15 residues. V dropped 4 bases and J dropped 4; count of bases not matched to a gene: 7.

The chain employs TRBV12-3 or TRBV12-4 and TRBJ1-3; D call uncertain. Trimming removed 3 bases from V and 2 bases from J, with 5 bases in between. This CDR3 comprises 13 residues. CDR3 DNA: TGTGCCAGCAGTTTCGGCCCTGGAAACACCATATATTTT. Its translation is CASSFGPGNTIYF.

CDR3 region: CASSYSYDLNTGELFF. The DNA of the CDR3 is TGTGCCAGCAGTTACTCCTACGATCTGAACACCGGGGAGCTGTTTTTT. J is TRBJ2-2 and V is TRBV6-2 or TRBV6-3; D unresolved. CDR1 is MNHEY and CDR2 is SVGEGT in the germline V gene. Trimming removed 0 bases from V and 1 base from J, with 9 bases in between. The CDR3 has 16 amino acids.

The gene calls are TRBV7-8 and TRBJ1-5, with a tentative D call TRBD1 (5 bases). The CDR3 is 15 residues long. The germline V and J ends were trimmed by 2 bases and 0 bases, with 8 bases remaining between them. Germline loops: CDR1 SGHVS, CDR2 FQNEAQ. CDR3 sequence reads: CASSLSDSSNQPQHF. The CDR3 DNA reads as TGTGCCAGCAGCTTATCAGACAGTAGCAATCAGCCCCAGCATTTT.

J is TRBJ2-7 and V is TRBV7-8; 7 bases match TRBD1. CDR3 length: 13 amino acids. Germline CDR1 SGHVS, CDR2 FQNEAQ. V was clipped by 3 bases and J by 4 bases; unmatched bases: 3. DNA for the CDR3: TGTGCCAGCAGCTTGGGACAGCAATACGAGCAGTACTTC. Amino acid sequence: CASSLGQQYEQYF. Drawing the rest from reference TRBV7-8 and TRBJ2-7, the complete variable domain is GAGVSQSPRYKVAKRGQDVALRCDPISGHVSLFWYQQALGQGPEFLTYFQNEAQLDKSGLPSDRFFAERPEGSVSTLKIQRTQQEDSAVYLCASSLGQQYEQYFGPGTRLTVT.

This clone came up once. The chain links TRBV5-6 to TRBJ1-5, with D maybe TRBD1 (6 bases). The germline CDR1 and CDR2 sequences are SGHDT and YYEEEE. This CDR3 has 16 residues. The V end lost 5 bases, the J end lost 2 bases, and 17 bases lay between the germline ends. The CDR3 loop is CASSRFRGARNQPQHF. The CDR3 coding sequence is TGTGCCAGCAGTCGGTTTAGGGGGGCACGCAATCAGCCCCAGCATTTT.

Here the CDR3 reads CASTEPPGGYTF. CDR3 coding DNA: TGTGCCAGTACCGAGCCACCGGGTGGCTACACCTTC. V and J are TRBV19 and TRBJ1-2; D is unresolved. Germline lookup yields CDR1 LNHDA and CDR2 SQIVND (reference sequence). Between the trimmed V and J ends, which lost 7 bases and 7 bases, there was a span of 13 bases. This CDR3 contains 12 residues. The complete variable domain, with remaining parts taken from reference TRBV19 and TRBJ1-2, reads DGGITQSPKYLFRKEGQNVTLSCEQNLNHDAMYWYRQDPGQGLRLIYYSQIVNDFQKGDIAEGYSVSREKKESFPLTVTSAQKNPTAFYLCASTEPPGGYTFGSGTRLTVV.

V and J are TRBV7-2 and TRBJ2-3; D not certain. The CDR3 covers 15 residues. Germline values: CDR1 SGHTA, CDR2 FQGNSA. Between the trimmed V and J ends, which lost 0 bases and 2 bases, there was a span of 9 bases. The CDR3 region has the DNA TGTGCCAGCAGCTTAGCGGTAAATCCCACAGATACGCAGTATTTT. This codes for CASSLAVNPTDTQYF.

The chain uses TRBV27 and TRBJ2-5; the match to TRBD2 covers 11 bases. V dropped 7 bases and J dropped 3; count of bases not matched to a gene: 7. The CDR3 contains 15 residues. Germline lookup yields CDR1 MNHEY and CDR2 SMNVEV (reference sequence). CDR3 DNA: TGTGCCAGCAAAAAACTGACTAGCGGGGAAGAGACCCAGTACTTC. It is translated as CASKKLTSGEETQYF.

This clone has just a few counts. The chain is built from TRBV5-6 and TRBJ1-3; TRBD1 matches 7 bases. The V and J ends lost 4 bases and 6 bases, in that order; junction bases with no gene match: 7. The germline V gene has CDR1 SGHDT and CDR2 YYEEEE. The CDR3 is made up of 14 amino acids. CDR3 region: CASSATGNENTIYF. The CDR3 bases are TGTGCCAGCAGCGCGACAGGGAACGAAAACACCATATATTTT.

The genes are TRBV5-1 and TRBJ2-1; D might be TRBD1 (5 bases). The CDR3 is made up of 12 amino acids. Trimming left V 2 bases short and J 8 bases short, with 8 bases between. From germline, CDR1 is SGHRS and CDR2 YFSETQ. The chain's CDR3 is CASSFTGHEQFF. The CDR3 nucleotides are TGCGCCAGCAGCTTTACAGGACATGAGCAGTTCTTC.

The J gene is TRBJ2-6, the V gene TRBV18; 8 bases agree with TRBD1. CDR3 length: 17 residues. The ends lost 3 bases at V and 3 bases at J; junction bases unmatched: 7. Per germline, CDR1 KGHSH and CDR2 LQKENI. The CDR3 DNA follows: TGTGCCAGCTCACCGCGGGACAGGCCCGTTGGGGCCAACGTCCTGACTTTC. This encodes CASSPRDRPVGANVLTF.

CDR3 DNA: TGTGCCAGCAGCCCACAGGGGGCCTATGGCTACACCTTC. It codes for CASSPQGAYGYTF. The genes are TRBV5-6 and TRBJ1-2, with 9 bases lining up with TRBD1. The CDR3 has 13 amino acids. V dropped 4 bases and J dropped 4; count of bases not matched to a gene: 2. Germline lookup yields CDR1 SGHDT and CDR2 YYEEEE. The variable domain in full, completed from reference TRBV5-6 and TRBJ1-2, reads DAGVTQSPTHLIKTRGQQVTLRCSPKSGHDTVSWYQQALGQGPQFIFQYYEEEERQRGNFPDRFSGHQFPNYSSELNVNALLLGDSALYLCASSPQGAYGYTFGSGTRLTVV.

CDR3 sequence: CSAALPVGDTIYF. The CDR3 DNA sequence: TGCAGCGCTGCTTTGCCGGTGGGAGACACCATATATTTT. The rearrangement uses TRBV29-1 and TRBJ1-3; D is ambiguous. The CDR3 runs 13 residues. CDR1 is SQVTM and CDR2 is ANQGSEA in the germline V gene. V dropped 7 bases and J dropped 8 bases, with 18 bases sitting between them.

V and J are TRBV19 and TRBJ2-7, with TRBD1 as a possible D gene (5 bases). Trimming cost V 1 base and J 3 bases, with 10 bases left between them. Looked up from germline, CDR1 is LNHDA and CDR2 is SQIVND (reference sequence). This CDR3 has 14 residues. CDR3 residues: CASSIVAGNYEQYF. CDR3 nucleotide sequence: TGTGCCAGTAGTATAGTTGCAGGGAACTACGAGCAGTACTTC.

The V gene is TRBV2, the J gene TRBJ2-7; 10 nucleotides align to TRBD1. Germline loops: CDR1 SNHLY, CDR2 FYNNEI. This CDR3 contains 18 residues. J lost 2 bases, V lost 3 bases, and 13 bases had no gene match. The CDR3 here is CASSEGTGASRGPYEQYF. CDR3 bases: TGTGCCAGCAGTGAGGGGACAGGGGCCTCTAGAGGCCCCTACGAGCAGTACTTC.

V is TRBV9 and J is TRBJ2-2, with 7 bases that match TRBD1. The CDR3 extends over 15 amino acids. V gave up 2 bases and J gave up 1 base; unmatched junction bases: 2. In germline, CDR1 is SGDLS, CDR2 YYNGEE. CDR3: CASSVGQMNTGELFF. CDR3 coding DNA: TGTGCCAGCAGCGTGGGACAGATGAACACCGGGGAGCTGTTTTTT.